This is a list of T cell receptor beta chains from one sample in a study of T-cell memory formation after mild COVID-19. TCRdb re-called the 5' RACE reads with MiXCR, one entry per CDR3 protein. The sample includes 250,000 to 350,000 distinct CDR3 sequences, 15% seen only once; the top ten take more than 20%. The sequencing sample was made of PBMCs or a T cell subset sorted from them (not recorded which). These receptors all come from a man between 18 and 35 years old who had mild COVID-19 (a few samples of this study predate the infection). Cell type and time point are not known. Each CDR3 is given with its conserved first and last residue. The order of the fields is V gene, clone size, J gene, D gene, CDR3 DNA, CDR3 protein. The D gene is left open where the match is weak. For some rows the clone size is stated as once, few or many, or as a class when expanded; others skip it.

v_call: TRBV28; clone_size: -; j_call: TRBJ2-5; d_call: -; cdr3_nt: TGTGCCAGCAGCGACGGGGGCGGTATGGTCCAGTACTTC; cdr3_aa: CASSDGGGMVQYF
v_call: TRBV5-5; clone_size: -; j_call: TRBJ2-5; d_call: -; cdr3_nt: TGTGCCAGCAGCTCGGCGGCGCAGGCGACCCAGTACTTC; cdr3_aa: CASSSAAQATQYF
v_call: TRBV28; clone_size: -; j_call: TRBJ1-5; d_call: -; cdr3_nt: TGTGCCAGCAGTCTCCCGGACAGACCCAATCAGCCCCAGCATTTT; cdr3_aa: CASSLPDRPNQPQHF
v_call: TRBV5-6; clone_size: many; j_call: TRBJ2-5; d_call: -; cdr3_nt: TGTGCCAGCGGAAGAACTTCGGGGACCCAGTACTTC; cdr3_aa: CASGRTSGTQYF
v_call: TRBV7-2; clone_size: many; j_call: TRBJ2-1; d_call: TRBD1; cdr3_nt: TGTGCCAGCAGCTCCCCAACAGGGGGCTTGTCCTACAATGAGCAGTTCTTC; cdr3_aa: CASSSPTGGLSYNEQFF
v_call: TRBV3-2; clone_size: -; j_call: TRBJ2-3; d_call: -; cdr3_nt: TGTGCCAGCAGCATTGGACCGAGAGCCCCGCCGGGACAGGGGGAATCAGATACGCAGTATTTT; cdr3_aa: CASSIGPRAPPGQGESDTQYF
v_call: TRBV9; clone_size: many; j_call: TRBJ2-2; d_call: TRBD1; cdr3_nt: TGTGCCAGCAGCGCCGGACAGGGAGGCACCGGGGAGCTGTTTTTT; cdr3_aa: CASSAGQGGTGELFF
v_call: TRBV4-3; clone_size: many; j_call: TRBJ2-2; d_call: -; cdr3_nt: TGCGCCAGCAGCCAAGAAAGGGTAGACAGGTTAAACACCGGGGAGCTGTTTTTT; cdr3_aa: CASSQERVDRLNTGELFF
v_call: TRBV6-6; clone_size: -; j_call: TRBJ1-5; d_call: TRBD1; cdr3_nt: TGTGCCAGCAGTGTCAGACAGGGTCACAATCAGCCCCAGCATTTT; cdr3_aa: CASSVRQGHNQPQHF
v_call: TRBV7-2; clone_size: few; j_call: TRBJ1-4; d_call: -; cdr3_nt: TGTGCCAGTGGTCGGGGGTCTAATGAAAAACTGTTTTTT; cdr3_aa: CASGRGSNEKLFF
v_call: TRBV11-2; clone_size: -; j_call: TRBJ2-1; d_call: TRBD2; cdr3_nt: TGTGCCAGCATTAATATCCGGGCGGGGGGGCATAATGAGCAGTTCTTC; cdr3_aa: CASINIRAGGHNEQFF
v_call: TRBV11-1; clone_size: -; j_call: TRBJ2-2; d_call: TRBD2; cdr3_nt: TGTGCCAGCAGCCGCGGGGGACCGAACACCGGGGAGCTGTTTTTT; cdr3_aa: CASSRGGPNTGELFF
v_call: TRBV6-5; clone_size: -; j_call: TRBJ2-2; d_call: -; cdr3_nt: TGTGCCAGCAGGCAGACTACCCAATACACCGGGGAGCTGTTTTTT; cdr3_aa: CASRQTTQYTGELFF
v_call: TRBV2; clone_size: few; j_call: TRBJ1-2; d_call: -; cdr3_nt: TGTGCCAGCAGTGAAACGGCAGGGGAAGGCTACACCTTC; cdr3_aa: CASSETAGEGYTF
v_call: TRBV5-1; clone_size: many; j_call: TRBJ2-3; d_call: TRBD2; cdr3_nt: TGCGCCAGCAGCTCCCTCTCAGCGGGGGGGCAAGATACGCAGTATTTT; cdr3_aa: CASSSLSAGGQDTQYF
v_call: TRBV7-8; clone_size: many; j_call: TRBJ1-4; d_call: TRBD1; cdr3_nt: TGTGCCAGCGGGACAGGGATAGAGGCGGGAACTAATGAAAAACTGTTTTTT; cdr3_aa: CASGTGIEAGTNEKLFF
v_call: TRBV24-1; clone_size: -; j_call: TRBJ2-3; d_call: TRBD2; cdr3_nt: TGTGCCACCAGTGACAGCGGGGCAAGCACAGATACGCAGTATTTT; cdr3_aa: CATSDSGASTDTQYF
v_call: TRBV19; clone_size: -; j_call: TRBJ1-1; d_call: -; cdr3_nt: TGTGCCAGTAGTATTAAGGGGAAAGGAACTGAAGCTTTCTTT; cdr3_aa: CASSIKGKGTEAFF
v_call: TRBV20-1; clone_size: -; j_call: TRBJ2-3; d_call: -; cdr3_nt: TGCAGTGCTAGTTACGCAGAGGTGGATACGCAGTATTTT; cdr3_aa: CSASYAEVDTQYF
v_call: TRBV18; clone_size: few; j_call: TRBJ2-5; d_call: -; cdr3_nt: TGTGCCAGCTCACCACAAGAATCGGCGGGGCAAGAGACCCAGTACTTC; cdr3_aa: CASSPQESAGQETQYF
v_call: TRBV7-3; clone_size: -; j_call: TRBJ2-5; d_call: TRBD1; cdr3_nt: TGTGCCAGCAGCTTAGAACAGGGGGTAACCCAGTACTTC; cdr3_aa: CASSLEQGVTQYF
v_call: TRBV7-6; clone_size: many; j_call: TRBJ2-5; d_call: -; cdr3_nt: TGTGCCAGCAGCTCGCCCCCCGACGGGACCGGGGAGACCCAGTACTTC; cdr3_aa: CASSSPPDGTGETQYF
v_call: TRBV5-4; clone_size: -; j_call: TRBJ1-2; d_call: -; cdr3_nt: TGTGCCAGCAGCGCCAGGGCTCCGAACTATGGCTACACCTTC; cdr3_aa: CASSARAPNYGYTF